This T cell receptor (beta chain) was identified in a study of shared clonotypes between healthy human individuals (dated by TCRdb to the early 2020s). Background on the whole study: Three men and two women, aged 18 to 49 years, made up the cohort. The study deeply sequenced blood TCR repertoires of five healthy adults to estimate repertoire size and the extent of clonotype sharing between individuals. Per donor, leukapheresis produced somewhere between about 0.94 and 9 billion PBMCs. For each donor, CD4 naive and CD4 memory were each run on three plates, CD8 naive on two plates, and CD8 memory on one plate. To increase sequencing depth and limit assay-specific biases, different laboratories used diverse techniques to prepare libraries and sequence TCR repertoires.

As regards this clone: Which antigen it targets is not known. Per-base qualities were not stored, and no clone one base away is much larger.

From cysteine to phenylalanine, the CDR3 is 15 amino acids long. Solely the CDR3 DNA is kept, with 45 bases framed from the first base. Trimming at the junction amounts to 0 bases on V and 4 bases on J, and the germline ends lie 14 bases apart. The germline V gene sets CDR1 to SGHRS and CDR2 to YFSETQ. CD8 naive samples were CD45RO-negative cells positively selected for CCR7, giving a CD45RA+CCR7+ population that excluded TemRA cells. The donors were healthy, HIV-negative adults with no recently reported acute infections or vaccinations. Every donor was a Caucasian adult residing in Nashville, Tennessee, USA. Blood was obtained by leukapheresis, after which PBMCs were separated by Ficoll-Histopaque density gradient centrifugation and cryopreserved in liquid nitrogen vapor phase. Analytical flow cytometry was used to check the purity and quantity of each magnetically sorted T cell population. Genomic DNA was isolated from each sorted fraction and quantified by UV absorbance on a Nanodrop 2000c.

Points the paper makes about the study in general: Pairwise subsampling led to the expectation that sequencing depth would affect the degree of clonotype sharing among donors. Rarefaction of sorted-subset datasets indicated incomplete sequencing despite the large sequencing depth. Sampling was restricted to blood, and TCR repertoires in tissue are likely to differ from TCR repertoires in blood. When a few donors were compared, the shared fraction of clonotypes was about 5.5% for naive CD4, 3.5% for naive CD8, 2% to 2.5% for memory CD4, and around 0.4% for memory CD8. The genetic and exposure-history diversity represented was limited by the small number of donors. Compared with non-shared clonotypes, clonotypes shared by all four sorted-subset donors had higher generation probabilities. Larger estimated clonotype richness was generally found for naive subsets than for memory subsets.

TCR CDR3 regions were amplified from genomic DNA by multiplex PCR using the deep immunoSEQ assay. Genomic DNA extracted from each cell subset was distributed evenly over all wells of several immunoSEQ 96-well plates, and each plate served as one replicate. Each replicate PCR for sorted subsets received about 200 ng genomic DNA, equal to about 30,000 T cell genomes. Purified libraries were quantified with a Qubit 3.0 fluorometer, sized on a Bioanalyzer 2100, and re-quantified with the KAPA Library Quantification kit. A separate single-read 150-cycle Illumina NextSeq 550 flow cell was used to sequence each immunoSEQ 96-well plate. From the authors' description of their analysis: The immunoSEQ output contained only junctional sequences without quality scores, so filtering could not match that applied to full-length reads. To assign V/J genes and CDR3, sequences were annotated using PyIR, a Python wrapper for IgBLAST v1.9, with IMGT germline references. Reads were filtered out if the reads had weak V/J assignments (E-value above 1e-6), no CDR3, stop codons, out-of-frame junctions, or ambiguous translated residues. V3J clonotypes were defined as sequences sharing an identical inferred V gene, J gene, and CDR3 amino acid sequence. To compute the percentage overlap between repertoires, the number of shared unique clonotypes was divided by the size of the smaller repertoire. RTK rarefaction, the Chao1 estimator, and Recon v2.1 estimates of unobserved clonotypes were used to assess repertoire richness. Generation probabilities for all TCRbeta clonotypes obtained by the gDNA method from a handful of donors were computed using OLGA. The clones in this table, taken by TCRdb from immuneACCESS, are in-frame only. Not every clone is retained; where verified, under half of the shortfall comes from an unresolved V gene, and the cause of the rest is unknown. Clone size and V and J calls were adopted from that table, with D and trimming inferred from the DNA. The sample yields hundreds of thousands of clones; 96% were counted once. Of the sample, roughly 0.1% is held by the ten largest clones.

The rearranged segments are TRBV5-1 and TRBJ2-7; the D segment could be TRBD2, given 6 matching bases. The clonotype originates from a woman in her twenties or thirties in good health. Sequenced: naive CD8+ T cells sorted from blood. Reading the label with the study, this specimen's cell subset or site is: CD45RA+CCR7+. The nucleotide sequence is TGCGCCAGCAGCTTGGCGGGAGCTAGTTCGTACGAGCAGTACTTC. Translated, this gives CASSLAGASSYEQYF.